This section outlines one T cell receptor beta chain sequence together with its context. Methods used by the authors: Reference gene primer amplification gave estimated nucleated cell counts. TCRdb keeps only in-frame clones here, not all; method: immunoSEQ multiplex PCR. D and trimming come from the DNA, and the V and J calls and clone size come from that table. The repertoire includes about 45,000 clones, approximately 80% of them detected once, and 15% to 20% sits in the top ten. The data were obtained in a study of blood T cell repertoires in COVID-19. Whole-study context: Spain, Italy and the United States supplied samples that represented acute and convalescent COVID-19. From T cells, B-cell-depleted T cells, or PBMCs came the material, which was cDNA or gDNA.

Germline loops: CDR1 MNHEY, CDR2 SMNVEV (reference sequence). CDR3 length: 13 amino acids. V dropped 2 bases and J dropped 6 bases, with 10 bases sitting between them. The sequence came from a man aged 65 to 79 with acute or convalescent COVID-19. Sequenced: peripheral blood. This rearrangement joins TRBV27 to TRBJ1-2; the D gene is possibly TRBD1 (6 bases). The chain's CDR3 is CASSLREGDGYTF. CDR3 coding DNA: TGTGCCAGCAGTTTACGGGAGGGGGATGGCTACACCTTC.